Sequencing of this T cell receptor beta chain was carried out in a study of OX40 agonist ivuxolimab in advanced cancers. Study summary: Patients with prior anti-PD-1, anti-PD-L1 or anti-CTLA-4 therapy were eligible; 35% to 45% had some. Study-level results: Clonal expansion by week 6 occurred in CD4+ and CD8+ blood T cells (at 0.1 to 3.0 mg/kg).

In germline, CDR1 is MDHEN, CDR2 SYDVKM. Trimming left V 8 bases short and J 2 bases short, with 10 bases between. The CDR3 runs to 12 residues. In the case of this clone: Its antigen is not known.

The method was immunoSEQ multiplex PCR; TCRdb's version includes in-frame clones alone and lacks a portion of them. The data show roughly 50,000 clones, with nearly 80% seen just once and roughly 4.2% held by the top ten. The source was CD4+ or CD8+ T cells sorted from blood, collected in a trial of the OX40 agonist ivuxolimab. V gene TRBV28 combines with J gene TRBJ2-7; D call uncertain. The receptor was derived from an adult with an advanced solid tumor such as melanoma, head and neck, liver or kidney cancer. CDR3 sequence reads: CASGLVTYEQYF. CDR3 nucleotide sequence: TGTGCCAGCGGGCTCGTTACCTACGAGCAGTACTTC.